Listed below are T cell receptor beta chains from one sample, sequenced in a study of Graves' ophthalmopathy and Graves' hyperthyroidism. TCRdb recomputed calls from the multiplex PCR reads with MiXCR, one row per CDR3 protein. This sample carries around 1,000,000 distinct CDR3 sequences, about two fifths of them seen once, and the ten largest clones take approximately 12%. The specimen sequenced was peripheral blood or thyroid tissue (not recorded which). The receptors shown here come from an adult man with Graves' hyperthyroidism. CDR3s include the opening cysteine and the closing phenylalanine or tryptophan. D genes are given only for firm matches. Clone size is given for some rows only: seen once, a few or many times, or a class if the clone is expanded.

CAISALSGRQETQYF	TGTGCCATCAGCGCCCTCTCGGGGAGGCAAGAGACCCAGTACTTC	many	TRBV10-3	TRBJ2-5	.
CAGTRTGTSGYEQYF	TGTGCCGGCACCAGAACCGGGACTAGCGGGTACGAGCAGTACTTC	.	TRBV7-9	TRBJ2-7	TRBD2
CASSFVTERGETQYF	TGCGCCAGCAGCTTCGTAACCGAGCGGGGAGAGACCCAGTACTTC	few	TRBV5-1	TRBJ2-5	TRBD2
CASSAPQHEQYF	TGTGCCAGCAGTGCCCCCCAGCACGAGCAGTACTTC	.	TRBV28	TRBJ2-7	.
CASSQDGQVGTEAFF	TGTGCCAGCAGCCAAGATGGACAAGTGGGGACTGAAGCTTTCTTT	many	TRBV4-2	TRBJ1-1	.
CASRSTGTGEQYF	TGTGCCAGCAGGTCCACCGGGACAGGCGAGCAGTACTTC	few	TRBV12-3/TRBV12-4	TRBJ2-7	TRBD1
CSAEQGMIGYGYTF	TGCAGCGCTGAACAGGGGATGATTGGCTATGGCTACACCTTC	.	TRBV29-1	TRBJ1-2	TRBD1
CASSRAGGTDTQYF	TGCGCCAGCAGCAGGGCGGGGGGCACAGATACGCAGTATTTT	.	TRBV5-1	TRBJ2-3	TRBD2
CASSLAQSGRTGELFF	TGTGCCAGCAGCTTGGCTCAGAGCGGGAGGACCGGGGAGCTGTTTTTT	.	TRBV7-6	TRBJ2-2	TRBD2
CASSEFAGGYGEQYF	TGTGCCAGCAGTGAATTCGCAGGGGGCTATGGCGAGCAGTACTTC	.	TRBV2	TRBJ2-7	TRBD1
CASSLEFGTPYEQYF	TGTGCCAGCAGCTTAGAGTTTGGGACCCCCTACGAGCAGTACTTC	.	TRBV7-9	TRBJ2-7	.
CASSQRQGEGETQYF	TGTGCCAGCAGCCAACGACAGGGTGAGGGGGAGACCCAGTACTTC	many	TRBV14	TRBJ2-5	TRBD1
CASSLVPGHLTSGRWEQYF	TGTGCCAGCAGCTTAGTTCCGGGACACCTGACTAGCGGGAGGTGGGAGCAGTACTTC	.	TRBV7-9	TRBJ2-7	TRBD2
CSVWDSSYGYTF	TGCAGCGTTTGGGACAGCAGCTATGGCTACACCTTC	.	TRBV29-1	TRBJ1-2	TRBD1
CAWRLQGPSNQPQHF	TGTGCCTGGAGACTACAGGGACCGAGCAATCAGCCCCAGCATTTT	.	TRBV30	TRBJ1-5	.
CSAGGQGTEAFF	TGCAGTGCGGGAGGGCAGGGAACTGAAGCTTTCTTT	many	TRBV20-1	TRBJ1-1	.
CASSISGGYTEAFF	TGTGCCAGTAGTATCTCAGGGGGCTACACTGAAGCTTTCTTT	many	TRBV19	TRBJ1-1	TRBD1
CSVEGPGLAFSYEQYF	TGCAGCGTTGAGGGGCCGGGACTAGCGTTTAGCTACGAGCAGTACTTC	many	TRBV29-1	TRBJ2-7	TRBD2
CASSVNRGRGEAFF	TGTGCCAGCAGTGTCAACAGGGGGCGCGGTGAAGCTTTCTTT	.	TRBV25-1	TRBJ1-1	TRBD1
CASITRGRGGQETQYF	TGTGCCAGCATCACCCGGGGCAGGGGGGGACAAGAGACCCAGTACTTC	many	TRBV7-2	TRBJ2-5	.
CASSSPGGTYEQYF	TGTGCCAGCAGCTCTCCCGGGGGTACCTACGAGCAGTACTTC	few	TRBV5-6	TRBJ2-7	.
CASSVAAGAYEQYF	TGCGCCAGCAGCGTAGCTGCGGGGGCCTACGAGCAGTACTTC	few	TRBV9	TRBJ2-7	TRBD2
CASSLWGLTEAFF	TGCGCCAGCAGCTTGTGGGGACTCACTGAAGCTTTCTTT	.	TRBV5-1	TRBJ1-1	.
CASSYSKVADKAFF	TGTGCCAGCAGTTACTCGAAAGTGGCGGATAAAGCTTTCTTT	.	TRBV6-5	TRBJ1-1	.
CASSEFLGLAELYEQYF	TGCGCCAGCAGTGAGTTCCTTGGACTAGCGGAACTCTACGAGCAGTACTTC	few	TRBV10-2	TRBJ2-7	TRBD2
CASGGQLQGYTF	TGTGCTAGCGGGGGACAGCTGCAAGGCTACACCTTC	.	TRBV25-1	TRBJ1-2	TRBD1
CASYPSASSEQYF	TGTGCCAGTTACCCTTCGGCTAGCTCCGAGCAGTACTTC	few	TRBV9	TRBJ2-7	.
CATSDRFSPTDTEAFF	TGCGCCACTTCTGACAGGTTCTCGCCCACGGATACTGAAGCTTTCTTT	many	TRBV10-2	TRBJ1-1	.
CAISGNQGFYGYTF	TGTGCCATCAGTGGGAACCAGGGATTTTATGGCTACACCTTC	.	TRBV10-3	TRBJ1-2	.
CATSVSSAGRNEHF	TGTGCCACCAGCGTCTCCTCGGCCGGACGTAATGAGCATTTT	once	TRBV15	TRBJ1-5	.
CASSRERSSGANVLTF	TGTGCCAGCAGCCGGGAGAGGTCCTCTGGGGCCAACGTCCTGACTTTC	many	TRBV7-2	TRBJ2-6	.
CASSSESTDTQYF	TGTGCCAGCAGCTCGGAGAGCACAGATACGCAGTATTTT	.	TRBV7-2	TRBJ2-3	.
CSAQSRLGDTDTQYF	TGCAGTGCCCAGAGTCGGCTAGGTGACACAGATACGCAGTATTTT	once	TRBV29-1	TRBJ2-3	.
CSGGASYEQYF	TGCAGCGGGGGGGCCTCCTACGAGCAGTACTTC	.	TRBV29-1	TRBJ2-7	.
CASSLRDSIEQYF	TGTGCCAGCAGCTTAAGGGACAGTATCGAGCAGTACTTC	.	TRBV13	TRBJ2-7	TRBD1
CASGKGYTEAFF	TGTGCCAGTGGGAAGGGGTACACTGAAGCTTTCTTT	.	TRBV6-5	TRBJ1-1	.
CASSFSGSPLHF	TGTGCCAGCAGCTTTTCTGGTTCACCCCTCCACTTT	.	TRBV7-8	TRBJ1-6	.
CSVRGRVANVLTFGAGGELFF	.	.	TRBV29-1	TRBJ2-2	.
CSARQSAPNQPQHF	TGCAGTGCACGCCAGTCAGCCCCAAATCAGCCCCAGCATTTT	many	TRBV20-1	TRBJ1-5	.
CSAAPPGTYEQYF	TGCAGTGCTGCCCCCCCAGGAACCTACGAGCAGTACTTC	.	TRBV20-1	TRBJ2-7	.
CASSTDRASDYGYTF	TGTGCCAGCAGCACTGACAGGGCAAGCGACTATGGCTACACCTTC	many	TRBV7-9	TRBJ1-2	TRBD1
CAISEGSGRFSYEQYF	TGTGCCATCAGTGAGGGTAGCGGGAGATTCTCCTACGAGCAGTACTTC	.	TRBV10-3	TRBJ2-7	TRBD2
CAISESSRSGGYEQYF	TGTGCCATCAGTGAGTCGTCGCGTAGCGGGGGGTACGAGCAGTACTTC	.	TRBV10-3	TRBJ2-7	TRBD2